The rows below give T cell receptor beta chains drawn from one sample of a study of blood T cell repertoires in COVID-19. The protocol was immunoSEQ multiplex PCR, while the TCRdb copy is restricted to in-frame clones and leaves out a portion. The data show about 24,000 clones, more than 75% seen once. Sequenced input: peripheral blood. The source of these receptors is a human donor with active COVID-19. The donor label of this sample is uncertain. CDR3s include the opening cysteine and the closing phenylalanine or tryptophan. The D gene is left open where the match is weak. Expanded clones are given a class, and other clones once, few, many or no size at all.

v_gene	j_gene	abundance	d_gene	CDR3nt	CDR3aa
TRBV5-5	TRBJ2-2	NA	NA	TGTGCCAGCAGCTTGCTCCAGGGAAACACCGGGGAGCTGTTTTTT	CASSLLQGNTGELFF
TRBV4-2	TRBJ2-7	NA	TRBD2	TGTGCCAGCAGCCAAGAGTCCCCCAGAGGAGCGGGAGCCTACGAGCAGTACTTC	CASSQESPRGAGAYEQYF
TRBV19	TRBJ2-2	once	NA	TGTGCCAGTAGGTGGGGAGCCGGGGAGCTGTTTTTT	CASRWGAGELFF
TRBV7-9	TRBJ1-2	once	TRBD1	TGTGCCAGCAGCTCCTTGACAGGGGGTCAAATTTATGGCTACACCTTC	CASSSLTGGQIYGYTF
TRBV3-1/TRBV3-2	TRBJ1-2	NA	NA	TGTGCCAGCAGCCCAGGCGAGGGTTTTAGTGGCTACACCTTC	CASSPGEGFSGYTF
TRBV28	TRBJ1-4	NA	TRBD1	TGTGCCAGCAGTTCCTGGGACAGAATTAATGAAAAACTGTTTTTT	CASSSWDRINEKLFF
TRBV11-1	TRBJ2-5	NA	NA	TGTGCCAGCAGCTACCCGAGAGTCAAGACCCAGTACTTC	CASSYPRVKTQYF
TRBV30	TRBJ1-5	NA	NA	TGTGCCTGGACTTCACAGGGCCTCCAGCCCCAGCATTTT	CAWTSQGLQPQHF
TRBV5-1	TRBJ2-7	NA	TRBD2	TGCGCCAGCAGCCTACTAGCGGGAGAGGGAGAGCAGTACTTC	CASSLLAGEGEQYF
TRBV19	TRBJ2-3	NA	NA	TGTGCCAGTAAGGTGGGGCCAAGCACAGATACGCAGTATTTT	CASKVGPSTDTQYF
TRBV7-9	TRBJ2-7	few	TRBD1	TGTGCCAGCAGCAGCCGGGACAGTGACTACGAGCAGTACTTC	CASSSRDSDYEQYF
TRBV7-2	TRBJ1-2	NA	NA	TGTGCCAGCAGCTTCGGTACACTAAACTATGGCTACACCTTC	CASSFGTLNYGYTF
TRBV6-1	TRBJ2-3	NA	NA	TGTGCCAGCAGTGAAAATTTTAAGGTTGGAGGTGTTACGCAGTATTTT	CASSENFKVGGVTQYF
TRBV19	TRBJ1-1	NA	TRBD1	TGTGCCAGTAGTATGGGCCCGGCGGGAACAGGGGTTGCTTTCTTT	CASSMGPAGTGVAFF
TRBV7-3	TRBJ2-7	NA	TRBD2	TGTGCCAGCAGCTTGGGACTAGCGGGAGCAGAGCAGTACTTC	CASSLGLAGAEQYF
TRBV27	TRBJ2-7	once	NA	TGTGCCAGCAGTTTAAGGGGGACCTACGAGCAGTACTTC	CASSLRGTYEQYF
TRBV7-6	TRBJ2-2	NA	TRBD2	TGTGCCAGCAGCTCCTTAGCGGGAGCCCCGAACACCGGGGAGCTGTTTTTT	CASSSLAGAPNTGELFF
TRBV7-8	TRBJ2-2	NA	NA	TGTGCCAGCAGCTTAGAGGTGGGGGGCGGGGAGCTGTTTTTT	CASSLEVGGGELFF
TRBV28	TRBJ1-2	NA	NA	TGTGCCAGCAGTTCAGATATGTCCTTTGGCTACACCTTC	CASSSDMSFGYTF
TRBV7-8	TRBJ1-3	NA	TRBD1	TGTGCCAGCAGCATAGGGGACAGGGCGGGAAACACCATATATTTT	CASSIGDRAGNTIYF
TRBV2	TRBJ2-7	NA	NA	TGTGCCAGCAACGCACTAGCTTCCTCGTACGAGCAGTACTTC	CASNALASSYEQYF
TRBV3-1/TRBV3-2	TRBJ2-1	NA	TRBD2	TGTGCCAGTCGGCGGGAGGGCCTAAGTGGTGAGCAGTTCTTC	CASRREGLSGEQFF
TRBV11-2	TRBJ2-3	NA	NA	TGTGCCAGCAGCTTAGGGCTATGGGCTAGCACAGATACGCAGTATTTT	CASSLGLWASTDTQYF